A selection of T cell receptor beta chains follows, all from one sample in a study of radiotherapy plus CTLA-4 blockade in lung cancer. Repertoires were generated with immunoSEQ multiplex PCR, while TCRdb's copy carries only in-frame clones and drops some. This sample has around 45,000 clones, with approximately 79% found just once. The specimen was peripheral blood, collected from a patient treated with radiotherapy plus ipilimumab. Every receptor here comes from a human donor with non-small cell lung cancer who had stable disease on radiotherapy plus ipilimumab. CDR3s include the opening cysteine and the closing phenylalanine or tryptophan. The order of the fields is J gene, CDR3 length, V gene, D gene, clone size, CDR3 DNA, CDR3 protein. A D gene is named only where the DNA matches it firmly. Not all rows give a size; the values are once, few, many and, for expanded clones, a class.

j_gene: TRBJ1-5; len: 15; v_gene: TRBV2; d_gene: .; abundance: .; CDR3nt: TGTGCCAGCAGTGAACAGGGGAACCTCGTTCAGCCCCAGCATTTT; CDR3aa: CASSEQGNLVQPQHF
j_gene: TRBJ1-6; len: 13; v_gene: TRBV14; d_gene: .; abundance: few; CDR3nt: TGTGCCAGCAGCCCCTCAAGACAGTCACCCCTCCACTTT; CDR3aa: CASSPSRQSPLHF
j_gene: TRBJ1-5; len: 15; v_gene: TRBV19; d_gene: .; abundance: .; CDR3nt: TGTGCCAGTAGTACCGTCGACAGTTTCAATCAGCCCCAGCATTTT; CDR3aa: CASSTVDSFNQPQHF
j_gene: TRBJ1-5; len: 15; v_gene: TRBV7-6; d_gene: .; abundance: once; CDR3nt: TGTGCCAGCACCTCTGGAACAGGTAGCAATCAGCCCCAGCATTTT; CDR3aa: CASTSGTGSNQPQHF
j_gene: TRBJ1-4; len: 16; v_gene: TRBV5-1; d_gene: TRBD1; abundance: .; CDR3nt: TGCGCCAGCAGCGGGGGACAGGGAGCAACTAATGAAAAATTGTTTTTT; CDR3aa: CASSGGQGATNEKLFF
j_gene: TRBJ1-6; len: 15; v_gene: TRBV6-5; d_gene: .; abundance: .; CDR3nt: TGTGCCAGCAGTACGTCCGGAGGGTTCAGTTCACCCCTCCACTTT; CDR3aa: CASSTSGGFSSPLHF
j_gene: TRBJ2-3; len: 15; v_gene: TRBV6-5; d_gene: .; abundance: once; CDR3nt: TGTGCCAGCAGTTACGAGGTCCGGGGAAAGGGTACGCAGTATTTT; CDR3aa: CASSYEVRGKGTQYF
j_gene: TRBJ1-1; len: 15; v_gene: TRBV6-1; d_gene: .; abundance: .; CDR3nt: TGTGCCAGCAGTGAATTAGGACAATCTAGGGCTGAAGCTTTCTTT; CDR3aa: CASSELGQSRAEAFF
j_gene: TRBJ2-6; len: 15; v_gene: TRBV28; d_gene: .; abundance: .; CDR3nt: TGTGCCAGCAGTTCCCCTTCCTCTGGGGCCAACGTCCTGACTTTC; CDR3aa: CASSSPSSGANVLTF
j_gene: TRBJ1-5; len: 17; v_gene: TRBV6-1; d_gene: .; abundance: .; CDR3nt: TGTGCCAGCAGTGAAGCGCCGGAGGGGAGAGGCAATCAGCCCCAGCATTTT; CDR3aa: CASSEAPEGRGNQPQHF
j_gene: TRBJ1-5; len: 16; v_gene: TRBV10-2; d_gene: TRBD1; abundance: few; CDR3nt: TGCGCCAGCAGGGAAACTGGGACAGGGTGGAATCAGCCCCAGCATTTT; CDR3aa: CASRETGTGWNQPQHF
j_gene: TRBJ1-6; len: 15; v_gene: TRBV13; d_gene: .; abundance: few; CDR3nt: TGTGCCAGCAGCTTAGGCCGACAGAATAATTCACCCCTCCACTTT; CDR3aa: CASSLGRQNNSPLHF
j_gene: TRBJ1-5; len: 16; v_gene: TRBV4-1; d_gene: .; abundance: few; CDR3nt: TGCGCCAGCAGCCAAACCATACAGGGTAGCAATCAGCCCCAGCATTTT; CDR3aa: CASSQTIQGSNQPQHF
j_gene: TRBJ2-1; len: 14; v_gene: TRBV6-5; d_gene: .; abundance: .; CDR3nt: TGTGCCAGCAGCCTTAGTAGCTCCTACAATGAGCAGTTCTTC; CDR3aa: CASSLSSSYNEQFF
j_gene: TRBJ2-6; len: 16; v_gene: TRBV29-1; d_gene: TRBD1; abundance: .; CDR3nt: TGCAGCGTTGTGGGACAGGGGGCGTCTGGGGCCAACGTCCTGACTTTC; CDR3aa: CSVVGQGASGANVLTF
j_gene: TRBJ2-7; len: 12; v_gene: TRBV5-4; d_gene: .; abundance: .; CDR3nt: TGTGCCAGCAGCCTGAGGGGCTACGAGCAGTACTTC; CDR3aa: CASSLRGYEQYF
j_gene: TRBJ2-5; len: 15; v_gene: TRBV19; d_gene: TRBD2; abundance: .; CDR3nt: TGTGCCAGTAGTAGTATTGTAGCGGGGCAAGAGACCCAGTACTTC; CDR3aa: CASSSIVAGQETQYF
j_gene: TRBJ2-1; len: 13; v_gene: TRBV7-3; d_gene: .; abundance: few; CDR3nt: TGTGCCAGCAGCTTAAGCCTGAGAAATGAGCAGTTCTTC; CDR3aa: CASSLSLRNEQFF
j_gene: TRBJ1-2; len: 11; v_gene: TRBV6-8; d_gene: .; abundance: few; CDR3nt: TGTGCCAGCAGTCCCCTTGGTGGCTACACCTTC; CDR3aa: CASSPLGGYTF
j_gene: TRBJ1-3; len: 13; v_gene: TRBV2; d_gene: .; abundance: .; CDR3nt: TGTGCCAGCACGGTCTCCCCGGGAAACACCATATATTTT; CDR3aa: CASTVSPGNTIYF
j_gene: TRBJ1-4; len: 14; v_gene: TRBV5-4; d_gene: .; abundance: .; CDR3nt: TGTGCCAGCAGCCGAGGAGGGGGAGGTGAAAAACTGTTTTTT; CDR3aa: CASSRGGGGEKLFF
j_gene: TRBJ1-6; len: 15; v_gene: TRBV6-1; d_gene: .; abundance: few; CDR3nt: TGTGCCAGCAGTACGTCCGGAGGGTTCAGTTCACCCCTCCACTTT; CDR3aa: CASSTSGGFSSPLHF
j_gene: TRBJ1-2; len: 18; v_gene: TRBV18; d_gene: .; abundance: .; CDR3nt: TGTGCCAGCTCACCTTCTACGGGCAGGGGAGGTTCAAACTATGGCTACACCTTC; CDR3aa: CASSPSTGRGGSNYGYTF
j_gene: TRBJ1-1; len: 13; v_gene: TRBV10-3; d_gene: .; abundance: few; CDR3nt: TGTGCCATCAGCCTGACGGGGAACACTGAAGCTTTCTTT; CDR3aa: CAISLTGNTEAFF
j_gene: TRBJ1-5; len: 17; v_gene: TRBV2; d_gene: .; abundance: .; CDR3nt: TGTGCCAGCAGTGAACAAGGAGGTGGGGCTGGCAATCAGCCCCAGCATTTT; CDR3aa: CASSEQGGGAGNQPQHF
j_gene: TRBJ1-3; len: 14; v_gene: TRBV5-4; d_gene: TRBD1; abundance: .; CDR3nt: TGTGCCAGCAGCATCACAGGGGTTGGAAACACCATATATTTT; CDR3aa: CASSITGVGNTIYF
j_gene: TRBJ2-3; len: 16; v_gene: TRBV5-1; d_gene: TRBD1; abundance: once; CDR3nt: TGCGCCAGCAGCGAGACAGGGGCCAGTGTAGGAGATACGCAGTATTTT; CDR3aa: CASSETGASVGDTQYF
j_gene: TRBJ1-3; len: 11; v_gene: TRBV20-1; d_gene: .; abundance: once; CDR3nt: TGCAGTGCTAGAGGGGGAAACACCATATATTTT; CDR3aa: CSARGGNTIYF
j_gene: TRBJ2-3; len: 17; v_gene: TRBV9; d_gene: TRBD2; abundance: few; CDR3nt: TGTGCCAGCAGCGGCCTACCTAGCGGGGGGGAATTAGATACGCAGTATTTT; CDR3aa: CASSGLPSGGELDTQYF
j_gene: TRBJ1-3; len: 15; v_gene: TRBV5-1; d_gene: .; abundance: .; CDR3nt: TGCGCCAGCACCTACGACAGGATCCCTGGAAACACCATATATTTT; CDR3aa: CASTYDRIPGNTIYF
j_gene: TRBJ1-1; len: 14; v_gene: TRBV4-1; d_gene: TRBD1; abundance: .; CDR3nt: TGCGCCAGCAGAGGAGACAGGGCTGGCACTGAAGCTTTCTTT; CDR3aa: CASRGDRAGTEAFF
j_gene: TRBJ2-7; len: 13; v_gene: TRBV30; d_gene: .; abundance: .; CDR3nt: TGTGCCTGTCAGGCCACCTACACCTACGAGCAGTACTTC; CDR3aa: CACQATYTYEQYF
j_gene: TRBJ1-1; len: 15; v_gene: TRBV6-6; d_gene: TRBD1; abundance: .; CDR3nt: TGTGCCAGCAGTTACTCGAGGGGGCTTGACACTGAAGCTTTCTTT; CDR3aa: CASSYSRGLDTEAFF
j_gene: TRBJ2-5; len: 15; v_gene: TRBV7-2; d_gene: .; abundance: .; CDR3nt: TGTGCCAGCAGCTTAGTACTAGGGCCGGGGGAGGCCCAGTACTTC; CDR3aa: CASSLVLGPGEAQYF
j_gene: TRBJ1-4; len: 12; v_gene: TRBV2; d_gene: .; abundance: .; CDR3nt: TGTGCCAGCAAGGGTCTTGGTGAAAAACTGTTTTTT; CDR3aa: CASKGLGEKLFF
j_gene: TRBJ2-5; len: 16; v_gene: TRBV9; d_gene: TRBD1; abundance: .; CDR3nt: TGTGCCAGCAGCGTAGGGGGACAGGGCAGGCAAGAGACCCAGTACTTC; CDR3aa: CASSVGGQGRQETQYF
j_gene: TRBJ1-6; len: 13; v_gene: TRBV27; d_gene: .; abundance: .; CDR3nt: TGTGCCAGCAGGTGGGGTCTGAATTCACCCCTCCACTTT; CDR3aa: CASRWGLNSPLHF
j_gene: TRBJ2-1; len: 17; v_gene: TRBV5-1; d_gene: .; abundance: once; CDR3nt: TGCGCCAGCAGCCCTAGGACTCCCCTCAGCTCCTACAATGAGCAGTTCTTC; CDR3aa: CASSPRTPLSSYNEQFF
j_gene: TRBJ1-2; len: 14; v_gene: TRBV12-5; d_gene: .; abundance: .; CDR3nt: TGTGCTAGTGCCTCGGGCAGCAGCTATGTCGGCTACACCTTC; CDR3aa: CASASGSSYVGYTF
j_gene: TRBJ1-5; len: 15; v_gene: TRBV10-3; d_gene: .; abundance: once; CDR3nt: TGTGCCATAGCAGCAGGGGATAGTGGCAATCAGCCCCAGCATTTT; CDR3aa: CAIAAGDSGNQPQHF
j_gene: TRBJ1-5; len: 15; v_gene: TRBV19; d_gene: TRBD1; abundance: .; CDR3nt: TGTGCCACTAACGGGGTGACAGGGGCCAATCAGCCCCAGCATTTT; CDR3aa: CATNGVTGANQPQHF
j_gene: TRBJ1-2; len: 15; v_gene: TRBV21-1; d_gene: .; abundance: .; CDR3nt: TGTGCCAGCAGCAGCCAGGGGCCCTTTAACTATGGCTACACCTTC; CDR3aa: CASSSQGPFNYGYTF
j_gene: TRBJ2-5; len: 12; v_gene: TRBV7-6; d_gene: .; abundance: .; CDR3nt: TGTGCCAGCAGCTTAGGACCGGAGACCCAGTACTTC; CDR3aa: CASSLGPETQYF
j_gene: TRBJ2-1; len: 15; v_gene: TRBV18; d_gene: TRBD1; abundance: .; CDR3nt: TGTGCCAGCTCAAGGGACGGACAGGGTTACAATGAGCAGTTCTTC; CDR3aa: CASSRDGQGYNEQFF
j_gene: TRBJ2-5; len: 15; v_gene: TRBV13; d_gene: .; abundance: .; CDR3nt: TGTGCCAGCAGCTTAGGGCGGTCAGGTCTTACGACCCAGTACTTC; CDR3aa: CASSLGRSGLTTQYF
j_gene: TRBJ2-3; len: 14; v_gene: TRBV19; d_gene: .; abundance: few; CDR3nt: TGTGCCAGTAGTCCTCGGATTGGCACAGATACGCAGTATTTT; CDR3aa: CASSPRIGTDTQYF
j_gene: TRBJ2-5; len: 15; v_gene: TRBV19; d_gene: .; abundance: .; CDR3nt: TGTGCCAGTAGTATCGGGGGCGCAGGAGAAGAGACCCAGTACTTC; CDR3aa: CASSIGGAGEETQYF
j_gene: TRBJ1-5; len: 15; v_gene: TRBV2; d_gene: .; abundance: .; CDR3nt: TGTGCCAGCAGTCCCCCCGGGGATAGCAATCAGCCCCAGCATTTT; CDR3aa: CASSPPGDSNQPQHF
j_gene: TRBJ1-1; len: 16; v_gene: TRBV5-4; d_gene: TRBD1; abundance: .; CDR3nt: TGCGCCAGCGGGCGGACAGGGCTTTGGGGAGACACTGAAGCTTTCTTT; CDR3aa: CASGRTGLWGDTEAFF
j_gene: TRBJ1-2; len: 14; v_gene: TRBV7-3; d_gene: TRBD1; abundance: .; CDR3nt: TGTGCCAGCAGCAAAGTGGGGGGACAGGGTCCTTTCACCTTC; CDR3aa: CASSKVGGQGPFTF
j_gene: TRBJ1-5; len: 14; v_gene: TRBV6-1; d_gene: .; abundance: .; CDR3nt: TGTGCCAGCAGGGAGGGGGGTAGCAATCAGCCCCAGCATTTT; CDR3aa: CASREGGSNQPQHF
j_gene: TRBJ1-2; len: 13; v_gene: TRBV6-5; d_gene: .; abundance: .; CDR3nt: TGTGCCAGCGGTTCGGGTTCTGGCTATGGCTACACCTTC; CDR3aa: CASGSGSGYGYTF